This T cell receptor (beta chain) stems from a study of technical replicates of blood from four donors (dated by TCRdb to the late 2010s). Regarding this clone: It has no known antigen specificity. No much larger clone exists at a distance of one base, and base qualities are not known.

The protocol used for the library was the immunoSEQ multiplex PCR assay. TCRdb obtained this table from immuneACCESS and retained in-frame rearrangements with V and J assigned. These tables miss some clones; where compared with another copy, unresolved V genes account for less than half of the shortfall, and the remainder is unexplained. The sample includes roughly 100,000 clones, with around 95% observed a single time. The ten largest account for 0.22% of the sample. Trimming removed 1 base from V and 6 bases from J, leaving 15 bases between the germline ends. From a lookup of the germline V gene (reference sequence), CDR1 and CDR2 are LNHDA and SQIVND. Including cysteine and phenylalanine, the CDR3 has 15 amino acids. Here the CDR3 DNA is all that survives: 45 bases in frame from base 1.

Input material: T cells isolated from PBMCs. The chain employs TRBV19 and TRBJ1-2, with the D gene not confidently named. This clonotype was sampled from a human donor in good health. The CDR3 has the sequence CASSIVPPRRDGYTF. The bases are TGTGCCAGTAGTATAGTCCCCCCCCGTCGGGATGGCTACACCTTC.